The 16 T cell receptor beta chains listed next were all sequenced from one sample in a study of vaccination effects on CD4 cells after COVID-19. The antigens of these receptors remain unknown. Antigen-specific CD4+ T cell clonotypes were called by their expansion after viral peptide-pool culture in ViraFEST. Isolating CD4+ T cells followed about 11 days of culture. The participants, recipients of two vaccine doses, got either BNT162b2 or mRNA-1273. Profiling relied on immunoSEQ multiplex PCR, and the TCRdb table lists in-frame clones only, not all of them. The sample carries 25,000 to 35,000 clones, roughly 76% recorded once. The sample consisted of CD4+ T cells from PBMCs cultured with SARS-CoV-2 spike peptides, taken after COVID-19 vaccination. These receptors originate from a human donor who received a COVID-19 vaccine. Some clones in this sample may be carry-over from other donors' samples.

This chain uses TRBV18 with TRBJ1-3; TRBD1 might be the D (6 bases). CDR1 and CDR2 (germline): KGHSH, LQKENI. Deletions cut 3 bases from V and 2 bases from J, with 17 bases between. The CDR3 loop spans 17 amino acids. CDR3 bases: TGTGCCAGCTCACCCTTCGGACAGAGACAAACTGGAAACACCATATATTTT. Amino acids: CASSPFGQRQTGNTIYF. Variable domain in full (rest from reference TRBV18 and TRBJ1-3): NAGVMQNPRHLVRRRGQEARLRCSPMKGHSHVYWYRQLPEEGLKFMVYLQKENIIDESGMPKERFSAEFPKEGPSILRIQQVVRGDSAAYFCASSPFGQRQTGNTIYFGEGSWLTVV.

This clone is a singleton in its sample. The V call is TRBV3-1 (or the pseudogene TRBV3-2), the J call TRBJ1-3, with D tentatively TRBD1 (6 bases). The CDR3 is made up of 15 amino acids. The germline CDR1 and CDR2 sequences are LGHDT and YNNKEL (reference sequence). V dropped 1 base and J dropped 3 bases, with 10 bases sitting between them. Written as DNA, the CDR3 is TGTGCCAGCAGCCAAGTCAAACAGGGTGGAAACACCATATATTTT. As protein: CASSQVKQGGNTIYF.

The V gene is TRBV12-3 or TRBV12-4, the J gene TRBJ1-1, with D perhaps TRBD1 (5 bases). This CDR3 is 13 amino acids long. V lost 7 bases and J lost 1, with 10 bases in between. The CDR3 DNA reads as TGTGCCAGCATTCGGGGGAGGAACACTGAAGCTTTCTTT. It encodes CASIRGRNTEAFF.

This chain connects TRBV6-5 to TRBJ2-7, with D possibly TRBD1 on 6 matching bases. Germline CDR1 MNHEY, CDR2 SVGAGI. The CDR3 contains 13 residues. The CDR3 DNA follows: TGTGCCAGCAGTTCCCCCGGGACAAGGGCCTTTCACGTC. Translating it yields CASSSPGTRAFHV.

The rearrangement links TRBV30 to TRBJ1-2; D remains unclear. CDR1 is GTSNPN, CDR2 SVGIG, per germline (reference sequence). V dropped 1 base and J dropped 1 base, with 7 bases sitting between them. The CDR3 runs to 13 residues. The CDR3 sequence is CAWSAGLNYGYTF. CDR3 bases: TGTGCCTGGAGTGCGGGCCTTAACTATGGCTACACCTTC.

The rearrangement uses TRBV24-1 and TRBJ2-1; D could derive from TRBD1 or TRBD2 (5 bases each). The CDR3 has 14 residues. Trimming shortened V by 0 bases and J by 8 bases, and 10 bases separated the two germline ends. The germline V gene encodes CDR1 KGHDR and CDR2 SFDVKD. In DNA form, the CDR3 reads TGTGCCACCAGTGATTTGCGAGGGGCTCATGAGCAGTTCTTC. Residues: CATSDLRGAHEQFF.

This clone was picked up one time. The genes are TRBV6-2 or TRBV6-3 and TRBJ2-5; D gene ambiguous. V was pared by 4 bases and J by 2 bases, with 8 bases between. The CDR3 consists of 13 residues. Germline CDR1 and CDR2: MNHEY and SVGEGT. The CDR3 coding sequence is TGTGCCAGCAGTTCCCACCTTCAAGAGACCCAGTACTTC. As protein: CASSSHLQETQYF.

The CDR3 nucleotides are TGTGCCAGCAGCTTAGAGAGGGGGCGGGATCAGCCCCAGCATTTT. Encoded protein: CASSLERGRDQPQHF. The genes are TRBV7-2 and TRBJ1-5; 7 nucleotides agree with TRBD1. The germline V gene encodes CDR1 SGHTA and CDR2 FQGNSA. This CDR3 contains 15 residues. V gave up 1 base and J gave up 5 bases; unmatched junction bases: 5. The complete variable domain, with remaining parts taken from reference TRBV7-2 and TRBJ1-5, reads GAGVSQSPSNKVTEKGKDVELRCDPISGHTALYWYRQSLGQGLEFLIYFQGNSAPDKSGLPSDRFSAERTGGSVSTLTIQRTQQEDSAVYLCASSLERGRDQPQHFGDGTRLSIL.

The V gene is TRBV6-1, the J gene TRBJ2-4; D uncertain. The CDR3 length is 18 residues. CDR1 is MNHNS, CDR2 SASEGT, per germline. Between the trimmed V and J ends, which lost 0 bases and 5 bases, there was a span of 20 bases. This CDR3 is CASSEARLLSRVENIQYF. CDR3 nucleotides: TGTGCCAGCAGTGAAGCGCGACTTCTTTCCCGGGTAGAAAACATTCAGTACTTC.

The chain uses TRBV18 and TRBJ2-5, with D perhaps TRBD2 (6 bases). Germline V gives CDR1 KGHSH, CDR2 LQKENI. The V end lost 3 bases, the J end lost 3 bases, and 8 bases lay between the germline ends. The CDR3 extends over 13 amino acids. In DNA, the CDR3 is TGTGCCAGCTCACCCGGACTAAAAGAGACCCAGTACTTC. Protein sequence: CASSPGLKETQYF.

The V and J genes are TRBV18 and TRBJ1-3; the D gene is possibly TRBD1 (5 bases). CDR3 size: 12 residues. V was clipped by 4 bases and J by 8 bases, with 9 bases between them. Germline V CDR1 and CDR2: KGHSH, LQKENI. For the CDR3, the DNA is TGTGCCAGCTCACTCCGGGGGGACACCATATATTTT. It encodes CASSLRGDTIYF.

The rearrangement links TRBV5-4 to TRBJ1-2, with D hard to call. The germline V gene has CDR1 SGHNT and CDR2 YYREEE (reference sequence). V gave up 2 bases and J gave up 0 bases, with 14 bases separating them. The CDR3 extends over 16 amino acids. The CDR3 bases are TGTGCCAGCAGCTTAAGTGGGCAGGTGACTAACTATGGCTACACCTTC. As protein: CASSLSGQVTNYGYTF.

J is TRBJ2-5 and V is TRBV6-6; 12 bases align to TRBD2. The CDR3 contains 16 residues. After removal of 2 bases from V and 2 bases from J, the junction contained 3 bases not matched to a gene. CDR1 is MNHNY and CDR2 is SVGAGI in the germline V gene (reference sequence). CDR3 residues: CASSYRLAGAQETQYF. The CDR3 DNA is TGTGCCAGCAGTTACCGACTAGCGGGGGCTCAAGAGACCCAGTACTTC.

V gene TRBV24-1 combines with J gene TRBJ2-3; TRBD2 aligns across 8 bases. This CDR3 is 16 amino acids long. The V segment lost 3 bases and the J segment 4 bases; nucleotides outside the gene matches: 8. Germline-derived CDR1 and CDR2 are KGHDR and SFDVKD. CDR3: CATSDPGGGSADTQYF. The DNA of the CDR3 is TGTGCCACCAGTGATCCGGGGGGGGGATCGGCAGATACGCAGTATTTT.

The gene calls are TRBV2 and TRBJ2-7; 9 nucleotides agree with TRBD1. From germline, CDR1 is SNHLY and CDR2 FYNNEI. Trimming took 7 bases from V and 2 from J; bases not matched to a gene: 6. The CDR3 runs to 14 residues. CDR3 bases: TGTGCCAGCAAATTACAGGGGGCCACCTACGAGCAGTACGTC. This translates into CASKLQGATYEQYV.

J is TRBJ1-5 and V is TRBV5-6; D remains unclear. There are 16 residues in the CDR3. Germline loops: CDR1 SGHDT, CDR2 YYEEEE. V gave up 1 base and J gave up 2 bases, with 13 bases separating them. The DNA of the CDR3 is TGTGCCAGCAGCTTGTTGGGGAGGCTCGGCAATCAGCCCCAGCATTTT. Protein: CASSLLGRLGNQPQHF. Full variable domain (outside the CDR3, taken from reference TRBV5-6 and TRBJ1-5): DAGVTQSPTHLIKTRGQQVTLRCSPKSGHDTVSWYQQALGQGPQFIFQYYEEEERQRGNFPDRFSGHQFPNYSSELNVNALLLGDSALYLCASSLLGRLGNQPQHFGDGTRLSIL.